Shown below are 2 T cell receptor beta chains from a single sample sequenced in a study of T-cell reconstitution after alpha-beta-depleted transplantation in children. Library preparation (for TCRbeta) was performed with unique molecular identifiers. TCRdb reprocessed the PCR reads with MiXCR, giving one entry per CDR3 protein. The sample records under 400,000 distinct CDR3 sequences, about a quarter being singletons. Sample: PBMCs, mostly from graft donor cells, taken 180 days after TCRalphabeta/CD19-depleted stem cell transplant. The receptors come from a male patient between 10 and 17 years old who had a stem cell transplant for acute lymphoblastic leukemia, so the T cells may come from the graft donor.

The chain is built from TRBV4-1 and TRBJ2-7; D unresolved. The germline V gene has CDR1 MGHRA and CDR2 YSYEKL. The CDR3 covers 13 residues. Trimming stripped 3 bases from V and 5 bases from J, with 11 bases between. The DNA for the CDR3 is TGCGCCAGCAGCCAGGCTCTCCTGGACGAGCAGTACTTC. It codes for CASSQALLDEQYF.

V gene TRBV18 combines with J gene TRBJ2-1; no definite D call. V was clipped by 2 bases and J by 8 bases, with 16 bases between them. The CDR3 is 15 residues long. The germline CDR1 and CDR2 sequences are KGHSH and LQKENI. The CDR3 coding sequence is TGTGCCAGCTCACCAACAGCGCACGGCATCTATGAGCAGTTCTTC. Translating gives CASSPTAHGIYEQFF.